Below are 13 T cell receptor beta chains sequenced from a single sample in a study of T cell repertoires in cytomegalovirus infection. TCRdb itself ran the reads through MiXCR, one entry per CDR3 protein. Of roughly 350,000 distinct CDR3 sequences in the sample, roughly 34% were seen once. Antigens for these TCRs are unknown. Material: cultured PBMCs, obtained from culture after CMV antigen stimulation. The receptors were gathered from a human donor in good health (CMV status not recorded). Some clones in this sample may be carry-over from other donors' samples.

This clonotype was seen ten or more times. This chain links TRBV7-2 with TRBJ1-3, with D tentatively TRBD1 (6 bases). Germline CDR1 and CDR2: SGHTA and FQGNSA. CDR3 length: 15 amino acids. V was clipped by 5 bases and J by 4 bases, with 15 bases between them. Written as DNA, the CDR3 is TGTGCCAGCAGCCCTGAGTGGGGGCACGGAAACACCATATATTTT. It specifies CASSPEWGHGNTIYF.

This clonotype was detected a few times. This chain links TRBV28 with TRBJ2-1; 10 nucleotides match TRBD2. V shed 6 bases, J shed 5 bases, and the junction held 7 bases outside the gene matches. The CDR3 spans 15 residues. Germline values: CDR1 MDHEN, CDR2 SYDVKM. The CDR3 loop is CASSHGTSEHNEQFF. The CDR3 nucleotides are TGTGCCAGCAGCCACGGGACTAGCGAACACAATGAGCAGTTCTTC.

This clonotype showed up many times. CDR3 nucleotide sequence: TGCAGTGCTAGAGATGGCCGGGCCGACAATCAGCCCCAGCATTTT. It translates to CSARDGRADNQPQHF. The chain is built from TRBV20-1 and TRBJ1-5; D gene unclear. Trimming removed 0 bases at V and 3 bases at J, with 12 bases between. Germline V gene lookup returns CDR1 DFQATT and CDR2 SNEGSKA (reference sequence). The CDR3 has 15 amino acids.

The chain carries TRBV7-2 and TRBJ1-5; D possibly corresponds to TRBD1 (5 bases). Trimming shortened V by 5 bases and J by 0 bases, and 14 bases separated the two germline ends. Per the germline V gene, CDR1 is SGHTA and CDR2 is FQGNSA. There are 16 residues in the CDR3. CDR3 loop: CASSLQTEYSNQPQHF. The CDR3 DNA is TGTGCCAGCAGCCTTCAGACAGAGTATAGCAATCAGCCCCAGCATTTT.

J is TRBJ1-1 and V is TRBV6-8; D not certain. Germline lookup yields CDR1 MNHGY and CDR2 SAAAGT. The CDR3 spans 17 residues. The V end was cut by 0 bases, the J end by 0 bases, with 14 bases between. CDR3 DNA sequence: TGTGCCAGCAGTTACTCGACGGCAGAGACAATGAACACTGAAGCTTTCTTT. As protein: CASSYSTAETMNTEAFF.

The chain recombines TRBV11-2 with TRBJ1-2, with unresolved D. CDR3 length: 14 residues. V lost 4 bases to trimming and J lost 3 bases, with 12 bases between them. Germline V CDR1 and CDR2: SGHAT, FQNNGV. CDR3 region: CASSSPRRYYGYTF. For the CDR3, the DNA is TGTGCCAGCAGCTCGCCTCGGAGGTACTATGGCTACACCTTC.

As regards this clonotype: A much more abundant neighbour one base away suggests this may be a read error. J is TRBJ2-2 and V is TRBV15; TRBD2 agrees at 7 bases. CDR3 length: 16 amino acids. Germline CDR1 reads LNHNV; CDR2 reads YYDKDF (reference sequence). The CDR3 loop is CATSRKLAMNTRELFF. The CDR3, as DNA: TGTGCCACCAGCCGAAAACTAGCGATGAACACCAGGGAGCTGTTTTTT.

The chain recombines TRBV4-3 with TRBJ2-1; D gene uncertain. CDR1 and CDR2 from the germline V gene are LGHNA and YSLEER. This CDR3 is built from 14 residues. The ends were cut back, 3 bases at V and 5 bases at J, with 11 bases in the middle. The CDR3 region is CASSQPPLHNEQFF. The CDR3 region has the DNA TGCGCCAGCAGCCAGCCCCCCCTCCACAATGAGCAGTTCTTC.

The chain combines TRBV18 with TRBJ1-5; D is undetermined. Trimming cost V 2 bases and J 3 bases, with 8 bases left between them. The CDR3 has 14 residues. In germline, CDR1 is KGHSH, CDR2 LQKENI. Written as DNA, the CDR3 is TGTGCCAGCTCACCAGGAGTACCCAATCAGCCCCAGCATTTT. The encoded protein is CASSPGVPNQPQHF.

With regard to this clonotype: A read error may be the cause here, since a much bigger clone is one base away. The chain combines TRBV12-3 or TRBV12-4 with TRBJ2-3, with 7 bases identical to TRBD2. The CDR3 extends over 14 amino acids. CDR3 DNA: TGTGCCAGCAACCCGGGACTATCCACAGATATGCAGTATTTT. It encodes CASNPGLSTDMQYF.

This clonotype was picked up a small number of times. V usage is TRBV6-2 or TRBV6-3 and J usage is TRBJ2-3; 7 nucleotides line up with TRBD2. Germline CDR1 reads MNHEY; CDR2 reads SVGEGT. The CDR3 length is 16 residues. After removal of 0 bases from V and 0 bases from J, the junction contained 3 bases not matched to a gene. The CDR3 is CASSYSGGSSTDTQYF. The DNA of the CDR3 is TGTGCCAGCAGTTACTCCGGCGGGAGTAGCACAGATACGCAGTATTTT.

V gene TRBV28 combines with J gene TRBJ2-1; D remains ambiguous. The V and J ends lost 2 bases and 6 bases respectively, with 8 bases between them. This CDR3 is built from 13 residues. CDR1 and CDR2 (germline): MDHEN, SYDVKM. In DNA form, the CDR3 reads TGTGCCAGCAGTTTACTGGCGAGCAATGAGCAGTTCTTC. Amino acid sequence: CASSLLASNEQFF.

This clonotype was found a few times. The chain recombines TRBV6-1 with TRBJ2-1, with 10 bases fitting TRBD2. Looked up from germline, CDR1 is MNHNS and CDR2 is SASEGT. V lost 7 bases and J lost 0; bases outside the gene matches: 3. This CDR3 region has 15 residues. CDR3 region: CASKASGSSYNEQFF. For the CDR3, the DNA is TGTGCCAGCAAAGCTAGCGGGAGCTCCTACAATGAGCAGTTCTTC.